Sequencing of this T cell receptor (beta chain) was carried out in a study of regulatory T cells in long-lasting Graves disease. Overall study results and limits: The persistent group shared around 2,700 public clonotypes, more than the approximately 970 shared by new patients.

CDR3 regions were amplified by Arm-PCR using iRepertoire HTBI primers to build TCR beta libraries. TCRdb reprocessed the multiplex PCR reads via MiXCR and lists one record per CDR3 protein. The sample yields about 440,000 distinct CDR3 sequences, about 15% seen once. The germline CDR1 and CDR2 sequences are SGHRS and YFSETQ. There are 15 residues in the CDR3. Trimming stripped 1 base from V and 5 bases from J, with 13 bases between. Time point given: newly diagnosed GD, antithyroid drugs for less than 3 months. After RNA was extracted from PBMCs, the TCR library was made from it. This clonotype has ten or more counts. Its antigen is currently unknown. The same sample was also used in a study of T cells in Graves' hyperthyroidism and ophthalmopathy. That paper notes: First-round RT-PCR with HTBI primers amplified the TCR CDR3 region.

The receptor comes from a woman aged 25 to 39 with Graves disease. The sample was peripheral blood mononuclear cells (PBMCs), taken at new diagnosis, from a patient treated with antithyroid drugs. V gene TRBV5-1 combines with J gene TRBJ2-1; possibly TRBD2 for D (5 bases). This CDR3 is CASSLWAAAHNEQFF. The CDR3 bases are TGCGCCAGCAGCTTGTGGGCAGCGGCCCACAATGAGCAGTTCTTC.